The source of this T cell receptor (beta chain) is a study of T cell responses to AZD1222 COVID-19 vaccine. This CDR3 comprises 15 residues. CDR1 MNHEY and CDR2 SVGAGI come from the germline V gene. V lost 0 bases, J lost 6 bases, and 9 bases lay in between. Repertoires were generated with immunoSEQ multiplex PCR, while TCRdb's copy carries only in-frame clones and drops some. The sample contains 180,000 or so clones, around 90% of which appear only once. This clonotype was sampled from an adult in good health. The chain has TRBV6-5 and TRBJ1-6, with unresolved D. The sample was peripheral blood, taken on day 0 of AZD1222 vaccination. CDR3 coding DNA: TGTGCCAGCAGTTACTCGATCGCGGGTAATTCACCCCTCCACTTT. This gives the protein CASSYSIAGNSPLHF.